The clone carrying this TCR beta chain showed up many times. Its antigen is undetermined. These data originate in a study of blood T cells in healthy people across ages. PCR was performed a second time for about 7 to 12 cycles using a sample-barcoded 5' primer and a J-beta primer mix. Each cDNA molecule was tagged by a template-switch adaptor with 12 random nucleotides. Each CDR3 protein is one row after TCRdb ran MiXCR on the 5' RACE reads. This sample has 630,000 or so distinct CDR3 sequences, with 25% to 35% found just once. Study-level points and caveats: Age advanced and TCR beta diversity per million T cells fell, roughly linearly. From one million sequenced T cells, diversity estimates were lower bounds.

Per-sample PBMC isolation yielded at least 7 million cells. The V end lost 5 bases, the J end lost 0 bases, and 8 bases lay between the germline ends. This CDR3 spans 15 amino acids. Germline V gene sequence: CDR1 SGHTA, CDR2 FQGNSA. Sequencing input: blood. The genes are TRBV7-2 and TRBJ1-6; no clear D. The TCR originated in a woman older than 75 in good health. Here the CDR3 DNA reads TGTGCCAGCAGCCTCGGGAGCTCCTATAATTCACCCCTCCACTTT. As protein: CASSLGSSYNSPLHF.